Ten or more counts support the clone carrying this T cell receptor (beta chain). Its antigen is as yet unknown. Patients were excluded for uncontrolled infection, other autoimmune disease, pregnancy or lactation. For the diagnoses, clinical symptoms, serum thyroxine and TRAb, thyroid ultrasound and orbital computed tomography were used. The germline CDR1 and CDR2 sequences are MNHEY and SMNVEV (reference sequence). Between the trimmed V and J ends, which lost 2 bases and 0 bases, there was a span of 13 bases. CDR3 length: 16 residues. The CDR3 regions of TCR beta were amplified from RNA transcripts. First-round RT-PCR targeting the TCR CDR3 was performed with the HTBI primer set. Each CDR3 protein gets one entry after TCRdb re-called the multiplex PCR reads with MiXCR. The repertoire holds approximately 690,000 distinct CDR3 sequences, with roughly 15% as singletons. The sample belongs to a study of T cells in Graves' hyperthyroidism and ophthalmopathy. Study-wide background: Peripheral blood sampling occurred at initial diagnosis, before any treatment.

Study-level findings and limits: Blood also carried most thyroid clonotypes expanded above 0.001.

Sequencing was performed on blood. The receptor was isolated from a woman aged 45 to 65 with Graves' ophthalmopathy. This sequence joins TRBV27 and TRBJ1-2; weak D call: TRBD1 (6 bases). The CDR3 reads CASSLHSTGPNYGYTF. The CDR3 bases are TGTGCCAGCAGTTTACATTCAACAGGGCCTAACTATGGCTACACCTTC.